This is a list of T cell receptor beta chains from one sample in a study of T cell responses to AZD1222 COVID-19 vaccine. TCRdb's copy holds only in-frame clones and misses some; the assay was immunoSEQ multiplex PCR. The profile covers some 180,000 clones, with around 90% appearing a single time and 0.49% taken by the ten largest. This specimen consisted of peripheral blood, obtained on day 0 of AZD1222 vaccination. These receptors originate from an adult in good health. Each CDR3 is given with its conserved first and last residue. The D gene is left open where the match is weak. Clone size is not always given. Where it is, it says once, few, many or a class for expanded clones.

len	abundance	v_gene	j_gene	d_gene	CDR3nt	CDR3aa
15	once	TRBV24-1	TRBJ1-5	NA	TGTGCCACCAGTGACCCGGGTCGCAGCAATCAGCCCCAGCATTTT	CATSDPGRSNQPQHF
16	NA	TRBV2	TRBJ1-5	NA	TGTGCCAGCAGTGAAGGTGGCAGGAGGCTGGTTCAGCCCCAGCATTTT	CASSEGGRRLVQPQHF
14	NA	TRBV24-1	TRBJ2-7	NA	TGTGCCACCACATTTTTGCGGAGCTCCTACGAGCAGTACTTC	CATTFLRSSYEQYF
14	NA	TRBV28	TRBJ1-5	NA	TGTGCCAGCAGTTTAAGGACACCCTATCAGCCCCAGCATTTT	CASSLRTPYQPQHF
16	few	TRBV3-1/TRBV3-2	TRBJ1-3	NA	TGTGCCAGCAGCCAAGTCACCCAGAGCTCTGGAAACACCATATATTTT	CASSQVTQSSGNTIYF
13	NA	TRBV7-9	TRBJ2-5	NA	TGTGCCAGCAGCTTAGGGCTAATCGAGGACCAGTACTTC	CASSLGLIEDQYF
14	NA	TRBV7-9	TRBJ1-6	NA	TGTGCCAGCAGCTTAGGCGGTGCCCCTTCACCCCTCCACTTT	CASSLGGAPSPLHF
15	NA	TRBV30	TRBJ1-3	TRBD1	TGTGCCTGGAGTGGCCGGACAGGGGCTGGAAACACCATATATTTT	CAWSGRTGAGNTIYF
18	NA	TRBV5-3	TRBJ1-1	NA	TGTGCCAGAAGCTTTAGTCGAGCAACATCCGTCGGGCTGACTGAAGCTTTCTTT	CARSFSRATSVGLTEAFF
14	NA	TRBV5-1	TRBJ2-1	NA	TGCGCCAGCAGCTTGGACGGGCGCCCGAGTGAGCAGTTCTTC	CASSLDGRPSEQFF
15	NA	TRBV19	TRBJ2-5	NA	TGTGCCAGTAGTATAGTTGGCGGGTTACAAGAGACCCAGTACTTC	CASSIVGGLQETQYF
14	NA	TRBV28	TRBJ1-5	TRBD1	TGTGCCAGCATCGAGGGAGGGGGCGGTCAGCCCCAGCATTTT	CASIEGGGGQPQHF
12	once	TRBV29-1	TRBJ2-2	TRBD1	TGCAGCTCGGGACAGGGGTCCGGGGAGCTGTTTTTT	CSSGQGSGELFF
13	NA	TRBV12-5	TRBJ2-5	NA	TGTGCTAGTGGTTTGGAGGCGGGGAAGACCCAGTACTTC	CASGLEAGKTQYF
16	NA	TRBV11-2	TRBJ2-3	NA	TGTGCCAGCAGCCCAGGGGTCTCTTGGGCGACAGATACGCAGTATTTT	CASSPGVSWATDTQYF
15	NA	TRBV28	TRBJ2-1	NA	TGTGCCAGCAGCTCCACACTGAGCTCCTACAATGAGCAGTTCTTC	CASSSTLSSYNEQFF
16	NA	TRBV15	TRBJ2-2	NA	TGTGCCACCAGCAGAGATTCTGGCATAGGCGCCGGGGAGCTGTTTTTT	CATSRDSGIGAGELFF
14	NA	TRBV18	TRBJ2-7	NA	TGTGCCAGCTCACCACCGGGATTAACCTACGAGCAGTACTTC	CASSPPGLTYEQYF
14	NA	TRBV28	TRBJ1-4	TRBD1	TGTGCCAGCAGCTCGGGACAGGGAGAAGAAAAACTGTTTTTT	CASSSGQGEEKLFF
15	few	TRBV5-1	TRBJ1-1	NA	TGCGCCAGCAGCTCCCTCCCTGGGGGGAACACTGAAGCTTTCTTT	CASSSLPGGNTEAFF
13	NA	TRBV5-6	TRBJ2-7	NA	TGTGCCAGCAGCACGGGCCTCTCCTACGAGCAGTACTTC	CASSTGLSYEQYF
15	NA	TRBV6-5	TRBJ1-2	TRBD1	TGTGCCAGCAGTTACAGTACAGGGGATCCCTATGGCTACACCTTC	CASSYSTGDPYGYTF
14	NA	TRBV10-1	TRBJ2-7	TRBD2	TGCGCCAGCCCGAGGGAGGGAGAGGACGACGAGCAGTACTTC	CASPREGEDDEQYF
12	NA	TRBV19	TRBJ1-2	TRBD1	TGTGCCAGTAGTGCGGACAGGGGTGGCTACACCTTC	CASSADRGGYTF
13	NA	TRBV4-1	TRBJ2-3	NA	TGCGCCAGCAGCCAAGAGGGCACAGATACGCAGTATTTT	CASSQEGTDTQYF
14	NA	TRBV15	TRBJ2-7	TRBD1	TGTGCCACCAGCAGAGGGGACAGGGTGGCCGAGCAGTACTTC	CATSRGDRVAEQYF
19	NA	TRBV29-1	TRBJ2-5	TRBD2	TGCAGCGTTGTATCCCCCCCTCCGCGGGGGGGCCTATTAAAAGAGACCCAGTACTTC	CSVVSPPPRGGLLKETQYF
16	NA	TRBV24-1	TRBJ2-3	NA	TGTGCCACCAGTGACCCTGGTTCGTCCACGGCAGATACGCAGTATTTT	CATSDPGSSTADTQYF
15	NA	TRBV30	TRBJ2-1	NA	TGTGCCTGGGGCGGTAGGGGGAGCTCCTACAATGAGCAGTTCTTC	CAWGGRGSSYNEQFF
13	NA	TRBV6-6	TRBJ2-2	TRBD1	TGTGCCGGTACAGGGGGCACCGACGGGGAGCTGTTTTTT	CAGTGGTDGELFF
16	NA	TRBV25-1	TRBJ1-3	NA	TGTGCCAGCAGTGAATCTGGGGACCTCTCTGGAAACACCATATATTTT	CASSESGDLSGNTIYF
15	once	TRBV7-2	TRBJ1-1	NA	TGTGCCAGCAGCTTAGCAGGGCCCCTGAACACTGAAGCTTTCTTT	CASSLAGPLNTEAFF